These 9 T cell receptor beta chains were sequenced from one sample in a study of OX40 agonist ivuxolimab in advanced cancers. TCRdb's copy holds only in-frame clones and misses some; the assay was immunoSEQ multiplex PCR. The repertoire includes about 55,000 clones, approximately 80% of them detected once, and roughly 6.5% sits in the top ten. Sample: CD4+ or CD8+ T cells sorted from blood, taken in a trial of the OX40 agonist ivuxolimab. The receptors come from an adult with an advanced solid tumor such as melanoma, head and neck, liver or kidney cancer.

The J gene is TRBJ2-3, the V gene TRBV5-1; no firm D call. V lost 0 bases and J lost 0, with 8 bases in between. The CDR3 is 15 amino acids. CDR1 is SGHRS, CDR2 YFSETQ, per germline. Here the CDR3 reads CASSLAVYSTDTQYF. The DNA for the CDR3 is TGCGCCAGCAGCTTGGCCGTATACAGCACAGATACGCAGTATTTT.

This chain connects TRBV9 to TRBJ1-1; D gene uncertain. The CDR3 covers 15 residues. Trimming removed 0 bases from V and 0 bases from J, with 9 bases in between. CDR1 SGDLS and CDR2 YYNGEE come from the germline V gene. Here the CDR3 reads CASSVGVQLNTEAFF. DNA for the CDR3: TGTGCCAGCAGCGTAGGGGTACAGTTGAACACTGAAGCTTTCTTT.

V gene TRBV9 combines with J gene TRBJ2-7; D is undetermined. Germline-derived CDR1 and CDR2 are SGDLS and YYNGEE. This CDR3 is 11 amino acids long. V lost 4 bases, J lost 5 bases, and 7 bases lay in between. Here the CDR3 reads CASSYGNEQYF. The CDR3 nucleotides read TGTGCCAGCAGCTATGGGAACGAGCAGTACTTC. The full variable domain, rest sourced from reference TRBV9 and TRBJ2-7, is DSGVTQTPKHLITATGQRVTLRCSPRSGDLSVYWYQQSLDQGLQFLIQYYNGEERAKGNILERFSAQQFPDLHSELNLSSLELGDSALYFCASSYGNEQYFGPGTRLTVT.

This chain uses TRBV2 with TRBJ1-2; D not resolved. Germline assignment: CDR1 SNHLY and CDR2 FYNNEI. The CDR3 runs 14 residues. With 3 bases removed from V and 4 bases from J, the gap between germline ends came to 12 bases. CDR3 bases: TGTGCCAGCAGTGACCGGCGACGAGCCTATGGCTACACCTTC. Translated, it gives CASSDRRRAYGYTF. The variable domain in full, with the rest retrieved from reference TRBV2 and TRBJ1-2, is EPEVTQTPSHQVTQMGQEVILRCVPISNHLYFYWYRQILGQKVEFLVSFYNNEISEKSEIFDDQFSVERPDGSNFTLKIRSTKLEDSAMYFCASSDRRRAYGYTFGSGTRLTVV.

This chain links TRBV5-1 with TRBJ1-2; no reliable D call. CDR1 and CDR2 from the germline V gene are SGHRS and YFSETQ. The CDR3 contains 13 residues. Trimming took 0 bases from V and 6 from J, leaving 9 bases between them. For the CDR3, the DNA is TGCGCCAGCAGCTTGGAGTACGGCGATGGCTACACCTTC. This codes for CASSLEYGDGYTF.

The rearrangement links TRBV28 to TRBJ2-6; no clear D. The germline CDR1 and CDR2 sequences are MDHEN and SYDVKM. Trimming left V 7 bases short and J 0 bases short, with 13 bases between. The CDR3 has 16 amino acids. The CDR3 reads CASMGWSASGANVLTF. The CDR3 nucleotides are TGTGCCAGCATGGGGTGGTCCGCCTCTGGGGCCAACGTCCTGACTTTC. The whole variable domain, remainder taken from reference TRBV28 and TRBJ2-6, is DVKVTQSSRYLVKRTGEKVFLECVQDMDHENMFWYRQDPGLGLRLIYFSYDVKMKEKGDIPEGYSVSREKKERFSLILESASTNQTSMYLCASMGWSASGANVLTFGAGSRLTVL.

The V and J genes are TRBV9 and TRBJ1-4; D perhaps matches TRBD1 (5 bases). V lost 3 bases, J lost 4 bases, and 13 bases lay in between. CDR1 SGDLS and CDR2 YYNGEE come from the germline V gene. CDR3 length equals 15 residues. The CDR3 region is CASSARPGVNEKLFF. The CDR3 nucleotides read TGTGCCAGCAGCGCCCGGCCGGGGGTTAATGAAAAACTGTTTTTT.

The CDR3, as DNA: TGTGCCAGCAGTCGACTCATCGCTGACAGGCTTGAAAATGAAAAACTGTTTTTT. Protein product: CASSRLIADRLENEKLFF. The chain is built from TRBV27 and TRBJ1-4, with a possible D match to TRBD1 (6 bases). CDR1 is MNHEY and CDR2 is SMNVEV in the germline V gene (reference sequence). This CDR3 region has 18 residues. Trimming stripped 5 bases from V and 5 bases from J, with 24 bases between.

DNA of the CDR3: TGTGCCAGCAGTTTACGAGATACGCAGTATTTT. Protein product: CASSLRDTQYF. This sequence joins TRBV28 and TRBJ2-3, with D uncertain. V was trimmed by 2 bases and J by 5 bases, leaving 2 bases between them. The V gene's germline CDR1 is MDHEN and CDR2 SYDVKM. The CDR3 runs 11 residues.